Each of the 26 T cell receptor beta chains below was sequenced from the same sample in a study of blood T cell repertoires in COVID-19. Generated by immunoSEQ multiplex PCR, the TCRdb table keeps only in-frame clones and is missing some. Among under 250,000 clones listed, 75% to 90% were seen once. The sample was peripheral blood. Source of these receptors: a man aged 25-45 years with COVID-19, enrolled during active disease.

The V and J genes are TRBV2 and TRBJ2-2; no clear D. Germline V gives CDR1 SNHLY, CDR2 FYNNEI. The CDR3 is 15 amino acids. V shed 4 bases and J shed 7 bases, with 16 bases lying between them. The CDR3 is CASSGQVFGYGELFF. The CDR3 DNA is TGTGCCAGCAGTGGACAAGTTTTCGGTTACGGGGAGCTGTTTTTT.

The CDR3 DNA sequence: TGTGCCAGCAGCTTATTCAGGGACTACGAGCAGTACTTC. It codes for CASSLFRDYEQYF. The rearrangement uses TRBV7-2 and TRBJ2-7; D is perhaps TRBD1 (5 bases). The V and J ends lost 2 bases and 3 bases respectively, with 8 bases between them. This CDR3 contains 13 residues. Germline V gives CDR1 SGHTA, CDR2 FQGNSA.

The rearrangement uses TRBV2 and TRBJ1-2; TRBD1 might be the D (5 bases). CDR3 length: 12 amino acids. Per the germline V gene, CDR1 is SNHLY and CDR2 is FYNNEI. V dropped 4 bases and J dropped 4 bases, with 7 bases sitting between them. CDR3 residues: CASSGDSYGYTF. The CDR3 DNA reads TGTGCCAGCAGTGGCGACAGCTATGGCTACACCTTC. Variable domain in full (rest from reference TRBV2 and TRBJ1-2): EPEVTQTPSHQVTQMGQEVILRCVPISNHLYFYWYRQILGQKVEFLVSFYNNEISEKSEIFDDQFSVERPDGSNFTLKIRSTKLEDSAMYFCASSGDSYGYTFGSGTRLTVV.

This sequence joins TRBV29-1 and TRBJ1-2; D is ambiguous. CDR1 SQVTM and CDR2 ANQGSEA come from the germline V gene. Trimming removed 3 bases from V and 5 bases from J, with 10 bases in between. The CDR3 runs 12 residues. The CDR3 DNA follows: TGCAGCGTTGACCGTCTCCGGTATGGCTACACCTTC. Its protein product is CSVDRLRYGYTF.

The rearrangement uses TRBV5-1 and TRBJ1-6; TRBD1 aligns across 7 bases. This CDR3 has 17 amino acids. The V segment lost 0 bases and the J segment 7 bases; nucleotides outside the gene matches: 10. Germline V gene lookup returns CDR1 SGHRS and CDR2 YFSETQ. The CDR3 coding sequence is TGCGCCAGCAGCTTGGATTTAGGGGGCGGACGGAATTCACCCCTCCACTTT. Amino acids: CASSLDLGGGRNSPLHF.

The V and J genes are TRBV27 and TRBJ2-7; 9 bases are shared with TRBD1. The V segment lost 0 bases and the J segment 9 bases; nucleotides outside the gene matches: 9. The CDR3 contains 15 residues. In germline, CDR1 is MNHEY, CDR2 SMNVEV (reference sequence). This chain's CDR3 is CASSLSRTGADGQYF. The CDR3 DNA is TGTGCCAGCAGTTTATCGAGGACAGGGGCGGACGGGCAGTACTTC.

The chain carries TRBV7-9 and TRBJ1-2; D not resolved. Germline loops: CDR1 SEHNR, CDR2 FQNEAQ (reference sequence). This CDR3 is built from 16 residues. The V gene lost 1 base and the J gene lost 7 bases, with 19 bases spanning the gap. The CDR3 DNA sequence: TGTGCCAGCAGCTTAGGTTGGGCCCGTCCTGGAATTGGCTACACCTTC. Its translation: CASSLGWARPGIGYTF.

The V gene is TRBV6-2 or TRBV6-3, the J gene TRBJ1-2; 9 nucleotides line up with TRBD1. V dropped 4 bases and J dropped 3; count of bases not matched to a gene: 6. Germline V CDR1 and CDR2: MNHEY, SVGEGT. CDR3 length equals 15 residues. The CDR3 sequence: CASSFTGGRDYGYTF. CDR3 nucleotide sequence: TGTGCCAGCAGTTTTACAGGGGGCCGGGACTATGGCTACACCTTC.

The chain carries TRBV4-1 and TRBJ2-7, with TRBD1 identical over 7 bases. CDR3 length: 16 residues. With 0 bases clipped from V and 1 base from J, the junction kept 6 bases outside the gene matches. Per germline, CDR1 MGHRA and CDR2 YSYEKL. CDR3 protein: CASSQDGQVLSYEQYF. The DNA of the CDR3 is TGCGCCAGCAGCCAAGATGGACAGGTGCTATCCTACGAGCAGTACTTC.

The V call is TRBV18, the J call TRBJ2-1; 11 bases fit TRBD1. CDR3 length: 19 residues. V gave up 6 bases and J gave up 13 bases; unmatched junction bases: 26. Germline V gene data show CDR1 as KGHSH and CDR2 as LQKENI. CDR3 protein: CASSPDRGQRTPRGLAQFF. For the CDR3, the DNA is TGTGCCAGCTCTCCGGACAGGGGGCAACGAACCCCCCGGGGACTAGCTCAGTTCTTC. Complete variable domain (other parts from reference TRBV18 and TRBJ2-1): NAGVMQNPRHLVRRRGQEARLRCSPMKGHSHVYWYRQLPEEGLKFMVYLQKENIIDESGMPKERFSAEFPKEGPSILRIQQVVRGDSAAYFCASSPDRGQRTPRGLAQFFGPGTRLTVL.

The V call is TRBV6-5, the J call TRBJ2-2; tentatively, D is TRBD1 (5 bases). This CDR3 is built from 14 residues. CDR1 is MNHEY and CDR2 is SVGAGI in the germline V gene. Trimming shortened V by 0 bases and J by 6 bases, and 8 bases separated the two germline ends. The CDR3 loop is CASSYSQGPGELFF. Here the CDR3 DNA reads TGTGCCAGCAGTTACTCTCAGGGTCCCGGGGAGCTGTTTTTT.

In this sample, this clone turned up once. The genes are TRBV7-5 and TRBJ1-5; no check of the table's D call, TRBD1, against the DNA was made. TRBV7-5 is termed a pseudogene. CDR3 length: 15 amino acids. The CDR3 DNA is TGTGCCAGAAGATGCCCCGGACAGGGGGATCAGCCCCAGCATTTT. This sequence encodes CARRCPGQGDQPQHF.

The CDR3 coding sequence is TGCGCCAGCAGCCCTTATGAGGCACCAGGAGGAAGAATGAACACTGAAGCTTTCTTT. Translating it yields CASSPYEAPGGRMNTEAFF. This chain connects TRBV5-1 to TRBJ1-1; the D is unclear. The CDR3 has 19 amino acids. Germline lookup yields CDR1 SGHRS and CDR2 YFSETQ. Trimming stripped 4 bases from V and 0 bases from J, with 25 bases between.

The chain carries TRBV24-1 and TRBJ2-7, with 8 nucleotides matching TRBD2. The V segment lost 9 bases and the J segment 7 bases; nucleotides outside the gene matches: 13. In germline, CDR1 is KGHDR, CDR2 SFDVKD. This CDR3 has 14 amino acids. The chain's CDR3 is CATSPSGTRGEQYF. Here the CDR3 DNA reads TGTGCCACCTCCCCATCCGGGACTAGGGGGGAGCAGTACTTC.

This rearrangement joins TRBV5-1 to TRBJ1-1; 8 bases map to TRBD1. Trimming removed 6 bases from V and 4 bases from J; junction bases left unmatched: 8. Germline CDR1 SGHRS, CDR2 YFSETQ. The CDR3 covers 14 residues. The CDR3 here is CASTGGWVGTEAFF. CDR3 coding DNA: TGCGCCAGCACAGGGGGCTGGGTTGGCACTGAAGCTTTCTTT.

J is TRBJ2-6 and V is TRBV4-1; possibly TRBD2 for D (6 bases). V gave up 4 bases and J gave up 4 bases, with 20 bases separating them. The CDR3 runs to 18 residues. Germline V CDR1 and CDR2: MGHRA, YSYEKL. The CDR3 DNA reads as TGCGCCAGCAGCCTAGCACCGGGACTTTTGTCCGGGGCCAACGTCCTGACTTTC. This gives the protein CASSLAPGLLSGANVLTF.

The chain links TRBV7-3 to TRBJ1-1; D might be TRBD1 (5 bases). This CDR3 is built from 15 residues. Trimming pared 5 bases from V and 6 bases from J, leaving 19 bases between. Germline-derived CDR1 and CDR2 are SGHTA and FQGTGA. CDR3 DNA sequence: TGTGCCAGCAGCCCCAAAGGACCAATGGGGCCTGAAGCTTTCTTT. This translates into CASSPKGPMGPEAFF.

The chain employs TRBV7-8 and TRBJ2-3; 7 nucleotides match TRBD1. CDR1 is SGHVS and CDR2 is FQNEAQ in the germline V gene. The CDR3 consists of 14 residues. Unmatched junction bases numbered 6, after V lost 8 bases and J lost 1 base. Written as DNA, the CDR3 is TGTGCCAGCGGGTCCGGGACAGGCACAGATACGCAGTATTTT. It yields the protein CASGSGTGTDTQYF.

The V and J genes are TRBV18 and TRBJ2-3; tentative D call: TRBD2 (5 bases). The CDR3 length is 15 residues. With 2 bases removed from V and 5 bases from J, the gap between germline ends came to 14 bases. CDR1 is KGHSH and CDR2 is LQKENI in the germline V gene. CDR3 protein: CASSPGTVTRDTQYF. The DNA of the CDR3 is TGTGCCAGCTCACCAGGCACTGTAACTAGAGATACGCAGTATTTT.

The rearrangement uses TRBV5-1 and TRBJ1-4; a possible D gene is TRBD1 (6 bases). CDR1 and CDR2 from the germline V gene are SGHRS and YFSETQ. CDR3 size: 17 residues. V lost 5 bases, J lost 7 bases, and 24 bases lay in between. CDR3 amino acids: CASRHGDSQGLGEKLFF. CDR3 in DNA: TGCGCCAGCAGACACGGAGATTCACAGGGTTTAGGTGAAAAACTGTTTTTT.

This clone was picked up one time. This chain uses TRBV7-9 with TRBJ1-2; tentatively, D is TRBD1 (6 bases). Looked up from germline, CDR1 is SEHNR and CDR2 is FQNEAQ (reference sequence). This CDR3 has 13 amino acids. The germline V and J ends were trimmed by 4 bases and 8 bases, with 14 bases remaining between them. Here the CDR3 reads CASSSSGAWGYTF. CDR3 DNA: TGTGCCAGCAGCTCTTCAGGGGCATGGGGCTACACCTTC.

This clone was recorded only once. The V call is TRBV15, the J call TRBJ2-1; a weak D match, TRBD1 (6 bases). CDR1 and CDR2 from the germline V gene are LNHNV and YYDKDF (reference sequence). The CDR3 covers 16 residues. V was shortened by 3 bases and J by 4 bases, with 16 bases between the two germline ends. This chain's CDR3 is CATSSYTGTGYNEQFF. DNA for the CDR3: TGTGCCACCAGCAGCTATACAGGGACGGGGTACAATGAGCAGTTCTTC.

The chain has TRBV18 and TRBJ1-1; possibly TRBD1 for D (6 bases). Germline lookup yields CDR1 KGHSH and CDR2 LQKENI. This CDR3 contains 14 residues. Trimming removed 2 bases at V and 5 bases at J, with 12 bases between. The CDR3 coding sequence is TGTGCCAGCTCACCATTAAGGGGGGGTACTGAAGCTTTCTTT. It specifies CASSPLRGGTEAFF.

The chain is built from TRBV3-1 (or the pseudogene TRBV3-2) and TRBJ2-1, with 9 bases aligning to TRBD2. The length of the CDR3 is 17 residues. Trimming at V came to 1 base and at J to 4 bases, leaving 8 bases not matched to a gene. The V gene's germline CDR1 is LGHDT and CDR2 YNNKEL (reference sequence). The CDR3 is CASSQVGSGGPYNEQFF. The DNA of the CDR3 is TGTGCCAGCAGCCAAGTAGGAAGCGGGGGGCCATACAATGAGCAGTTCTTC.

The genes are TRBV5-6 and TRBJ1-2; 8 bases align to TRBD1. From germline, CDR1 is SGHDT and CDR2 YYEEEE. Trimming cost V 0 bases and J 6 bases; bases outside gene matches: 4. The CDR3 is 14 amino acids. This CDR3 reads CASSLDRGWNGYTF. The CDR3, as DNA: TGTGCCAGCAGCTTGGACAGGGGGTGGAATGGCTACACCTTC.

The chain carries TRBV11-3 and TRBJ2-2, with D possibly matching TRBD2 (5 bases). Germline V gene lookup returns CDR1 SGHNT and CDR2 YENEEA. The CDR3 is made up of 16 amino acids. V was shortened by 5 bases and J by 1 base, with 14 bases between the two germline ends. The CDR3 coding sequence is TGTGCCAGCAGCCCCCCCGGGGAGAAGAACACCGGGGAGCTGTTTTTT. Amino acid sequence: CASSPPGEKNTGELFF.